This TCR beta chain derives from a study of cytomegalovirus exposure and HLA in healthy donors. Study findings and constraints: The study found most TCR sequences rare, yet found some public TCRs in many donors. Further analysis, carried out later, found HLA-associated TCR beta chains more clonally expanded than equally common other chains. Cytomegalovirus association was assigned to about 180 TCR beta chains.

At the time of sampling, donors were nominally healthy, though unrecorded immune exposures were likely. The length of the CDR3 is 17 residues. The germline V and J ends were trimmed by 7 bases and 2 bases, with 24 bases remaining between them. Germline lookup yields CDR1 LNHDA and CDR2 SQIVND (reference sequence). In the PCR, 60 Vbeta and 13 Jbeta primers were used. The repertoire was sequenced with immunoSEQ multiplex PCR; TCRdb's copy has only in-frame clones and lacks some. The sample includes roughly 300,000 clones, more than 80% of them seen just once. To note about this clone: The antigen remains unidentified.

The specimen was PBMCs. This receptor was taken from a man aged 40-50 years in good health and CMV-seropositive. The chain links TRBV19 to TRBJ2-7; perhaps TRBD1 as D (6 bases). The chain's CDR3 is CASTPGVGRVSPYEQYF. As DNA, the CDR3 is TGTGCCAGTACCCCAGGGGTGGGCCGGGTATCACCCTACGAGCAGTACTTC.